The sequence of this T cell receptor beta chain was determined in a study of blood T cell repertoires in COVID-19. There are 14 residues in the CDR3. The V gene's germline CDR1 is SGHDT and CDR2 YYEEEE. The V and J ends lost 3 bases and 5 bases, in that order; junction bases with no gene match: 4. In the source study's methods: Amplification from reference gene primers served as the basis for estimated nucleated cell counts. Using immunoSEQ multiplex PCR, the repertoire was profiled, and TCRdb retains in-frame clones only, with some absent. V and J calls and clone size follow that table, whereas D and trimming were derived from the DNA. In the table there are 380,000 or so clones, about 80% of which are singletons.

The receptor's source is a human donor with acute or convalescent COVID-19. The donor label of this sample is uncertain. The chain carries TRBV5-6 and TRBJ2-1; TRBD1 matches 8 bases. The source material was peripheral blood. The CDR3, as DNA: TGTGCCAGCAGCTCTACAGGGGGGAACAATGAGCAGTTCTTC. This sequence encodes CASSSTGGNNEQFF.